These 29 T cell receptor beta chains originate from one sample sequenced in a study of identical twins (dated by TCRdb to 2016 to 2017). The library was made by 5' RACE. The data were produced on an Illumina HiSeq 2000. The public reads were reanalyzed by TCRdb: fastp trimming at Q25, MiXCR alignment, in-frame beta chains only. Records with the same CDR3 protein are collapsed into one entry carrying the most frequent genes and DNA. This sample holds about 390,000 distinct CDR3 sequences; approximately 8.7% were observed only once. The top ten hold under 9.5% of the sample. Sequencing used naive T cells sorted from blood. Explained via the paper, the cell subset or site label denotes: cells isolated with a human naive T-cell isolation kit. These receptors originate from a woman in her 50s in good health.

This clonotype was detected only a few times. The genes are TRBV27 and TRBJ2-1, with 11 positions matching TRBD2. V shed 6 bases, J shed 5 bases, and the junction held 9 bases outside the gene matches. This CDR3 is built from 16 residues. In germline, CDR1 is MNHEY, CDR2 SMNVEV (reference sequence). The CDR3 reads CASRKTSGSVHNEQFF. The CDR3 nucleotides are TGTGCCAGCAGGAAAACTAGCGGGAGCGTCCACAATGAGCAGTTCTTC.

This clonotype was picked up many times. CDR3 loop: CATSAAGGRSSYNEQFF. The DNA for the CDR3 is TGTGCCACCAGTGCGGCGGGAGGTCGTAGTTCCTACAATGAGCAGTTCTTC. V usage is TRBV24-1 and J usage is TRBJ2-1, with 8 bases aligning to TRBD2. The germline V gene encodes CDR1 KGHDR and CDR2 SFDVKD. With 5 bases clipped from V and 1 base from J, the junction kept 9 bases outside the gene matches. The CDR3 spans 17 residues.

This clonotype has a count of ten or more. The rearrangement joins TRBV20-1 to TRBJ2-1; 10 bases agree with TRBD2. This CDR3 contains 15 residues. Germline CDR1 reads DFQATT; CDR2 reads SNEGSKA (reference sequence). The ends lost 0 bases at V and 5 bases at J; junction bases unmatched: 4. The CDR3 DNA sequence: TGCAGTGCTAGAGATCGCCTAGCGGGAGACAATGAGCAGTTCTTC. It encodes CSARDRLAGDNEQFF.

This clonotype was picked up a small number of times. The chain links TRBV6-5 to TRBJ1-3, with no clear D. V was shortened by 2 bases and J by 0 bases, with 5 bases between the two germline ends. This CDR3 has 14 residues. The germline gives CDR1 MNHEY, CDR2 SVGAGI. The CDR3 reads CASSYGDSGNTIYF. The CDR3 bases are TGTGCCAGCAGTTACGGGGACTCTGGAAACACCATATATTTT.

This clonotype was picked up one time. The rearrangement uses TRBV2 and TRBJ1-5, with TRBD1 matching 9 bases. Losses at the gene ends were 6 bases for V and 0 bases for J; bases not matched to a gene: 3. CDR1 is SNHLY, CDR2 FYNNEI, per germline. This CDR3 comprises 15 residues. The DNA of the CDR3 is TGTGCCAGCAGGTTACAGGGGGCTAGCAATCAGCCCCAGCATTTT. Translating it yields CASRLQGASNQPQHF.

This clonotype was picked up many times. The CDR3 coding sequence is TGCGCCAGCAGCTTAGACTCTGGAAACACCATATATTTT. This codes for CASSLDSGNTIYF. The rearrangement joins TRBV5-1 to TRBJ1-3; D is unresolved. The CDR3 extends over 13 amino acids. Germline CDR1 is SGHRS and CDR2 is YFSETQ. Trimming removed 2 bases at V and 0 bases at J, with 3 bases between.

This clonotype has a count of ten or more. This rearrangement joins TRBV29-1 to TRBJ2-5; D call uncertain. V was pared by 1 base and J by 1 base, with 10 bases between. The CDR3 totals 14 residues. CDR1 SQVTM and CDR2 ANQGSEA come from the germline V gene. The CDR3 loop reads CSVEAWHFQETQYF. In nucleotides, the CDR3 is TGCAGCGTTGAAGCATGGCACTTCCAAGAGACCCAGTACTTC.

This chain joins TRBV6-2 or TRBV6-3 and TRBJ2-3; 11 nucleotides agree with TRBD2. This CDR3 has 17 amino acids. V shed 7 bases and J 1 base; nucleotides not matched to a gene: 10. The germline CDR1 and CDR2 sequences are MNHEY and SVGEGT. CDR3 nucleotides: TGTGCCAGCACAAAGGGAGGGACTAGCGGACGCACAGATACGCAGTATTTT. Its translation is CASTKGGTSGRTDTQYF.

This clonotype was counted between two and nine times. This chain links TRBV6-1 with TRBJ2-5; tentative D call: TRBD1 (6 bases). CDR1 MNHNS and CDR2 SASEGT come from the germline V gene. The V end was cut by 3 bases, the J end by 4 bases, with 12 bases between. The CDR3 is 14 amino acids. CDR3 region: CASSDPGDRETQYF. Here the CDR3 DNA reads TGTGCCAGCAGTGACCCAGGGGACCGAGAGACCCAGTACTTC.

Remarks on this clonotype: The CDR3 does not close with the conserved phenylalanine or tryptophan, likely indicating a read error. CDR3 nucleotide sequence: TGTGCCAGCAGCAAGGAGGGGGGGCGCCTACAAGAGACCCAGTACATC. This codes for CASSKEGGRLQETQYI. The V call is TRBV7-2, the J call TRBJ2-5; D perhaps matches TRBD2 (7 bases). CDR3 length equals 16 residues. The germline CDR1 and CDR2 sequences are SGHTA and FQGNSA. Trimming took off 5 bases at V and 2 bases at J, with 18 bases between the two ends.

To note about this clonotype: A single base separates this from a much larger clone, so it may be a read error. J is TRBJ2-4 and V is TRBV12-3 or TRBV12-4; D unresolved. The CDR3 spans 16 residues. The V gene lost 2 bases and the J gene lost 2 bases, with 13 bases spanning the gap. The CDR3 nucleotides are TGTGCCAGCAGTTTAAGTGAGGCATTATCCAAAAACATTCAGTACTTC. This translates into CASSLSEALSKNIQYF.

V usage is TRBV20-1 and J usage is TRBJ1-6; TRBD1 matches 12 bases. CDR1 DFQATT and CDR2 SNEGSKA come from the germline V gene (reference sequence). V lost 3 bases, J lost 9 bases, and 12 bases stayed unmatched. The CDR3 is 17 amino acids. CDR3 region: CSASITGTGGFGSPLHF. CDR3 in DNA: TGCAGTGCTAGCATAACCGGGACAGGGGGCTTTGGTTCACCCCTCCACTTT.

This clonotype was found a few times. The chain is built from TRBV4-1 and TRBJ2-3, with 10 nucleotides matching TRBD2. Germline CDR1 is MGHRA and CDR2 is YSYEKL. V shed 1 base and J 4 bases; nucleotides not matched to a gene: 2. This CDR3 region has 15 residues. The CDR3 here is CASSQGSGGPDTQYF. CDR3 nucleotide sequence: TGCGCCAGCAGCCAAGGTAGCGGGGGGCCAGATACGCAGTATTTT.

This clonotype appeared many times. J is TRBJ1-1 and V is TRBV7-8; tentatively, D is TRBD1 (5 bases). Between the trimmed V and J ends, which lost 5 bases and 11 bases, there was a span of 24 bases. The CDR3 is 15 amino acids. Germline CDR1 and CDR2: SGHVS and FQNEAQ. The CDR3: CASSRWASGAEGAFF. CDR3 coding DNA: TGTGCCAGCAGCCGCTGGGCCTCTGGGGCCGAAGGGGCTTTCTTT.

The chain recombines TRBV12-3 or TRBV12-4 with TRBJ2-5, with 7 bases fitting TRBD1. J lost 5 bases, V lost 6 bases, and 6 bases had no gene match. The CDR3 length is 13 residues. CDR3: CASSRGQPETQYF. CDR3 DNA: TGTGCCAGCAGCCGGGGACAGCCGGAGACCCAGTACTTC.

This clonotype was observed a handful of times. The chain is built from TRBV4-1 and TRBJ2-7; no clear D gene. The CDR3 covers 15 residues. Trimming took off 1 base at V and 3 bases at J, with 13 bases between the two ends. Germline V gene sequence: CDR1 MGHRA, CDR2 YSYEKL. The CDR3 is CASSQVKGTHYEQYF. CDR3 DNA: TGCGCCAGCAGCCAAGTTAAAGGAACCCACTACGAGCAGTACTTC.

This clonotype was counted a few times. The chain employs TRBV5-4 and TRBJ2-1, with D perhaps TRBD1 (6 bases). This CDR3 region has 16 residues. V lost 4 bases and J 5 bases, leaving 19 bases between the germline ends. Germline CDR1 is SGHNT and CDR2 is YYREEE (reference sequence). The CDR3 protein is CASSPRRGSGDNEQFF. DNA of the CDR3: TGTGCCAGCAGCCCCCGAAGGGGGAGTGGCGACAATGAGCAGTTCTTC.

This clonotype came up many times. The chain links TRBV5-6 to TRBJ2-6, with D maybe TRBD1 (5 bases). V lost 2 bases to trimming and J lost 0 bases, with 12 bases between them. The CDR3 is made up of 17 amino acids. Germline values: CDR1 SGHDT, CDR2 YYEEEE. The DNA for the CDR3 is TGTGCCAGCAGCTTTCTCCAGGGCATCTCTGGGGCCAACGTCCTGACTTTC. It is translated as CASSFLQGISGANVLTF.

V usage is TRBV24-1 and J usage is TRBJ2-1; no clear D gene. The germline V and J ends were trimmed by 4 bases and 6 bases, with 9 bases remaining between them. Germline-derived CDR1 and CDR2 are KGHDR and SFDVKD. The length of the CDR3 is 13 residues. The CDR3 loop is CATSDEDPNEQFF. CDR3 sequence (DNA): TGTGCCACCAGTGACGAGGATCCCAATGAGCAGTTCTTC.

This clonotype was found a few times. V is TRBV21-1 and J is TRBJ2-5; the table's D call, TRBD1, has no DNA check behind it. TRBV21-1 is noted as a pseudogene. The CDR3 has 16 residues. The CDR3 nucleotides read TGTGCCAGCAGCAAAGTTAGAGGACACCCCCAAGAGACCCAGTACTTC. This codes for CASSKVRGHPQETQYF.

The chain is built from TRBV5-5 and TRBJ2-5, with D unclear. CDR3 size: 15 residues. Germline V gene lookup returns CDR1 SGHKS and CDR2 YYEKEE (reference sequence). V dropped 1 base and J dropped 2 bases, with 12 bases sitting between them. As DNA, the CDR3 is TGTGCCAGCAGCTTGATACATACAGCGCAAGAGACCCAGTACTTC. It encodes CASSLIHTAQETQYF. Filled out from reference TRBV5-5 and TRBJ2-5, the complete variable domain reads DAGVTQSPTHLIKTRGQQVTLRCSPISGHKSVSWYQQVLGQGPQFIFQYYEKEERGRGNFPDRFSARQFPNYSSELNVNALLLGDSALYLCASSLIHTAQETQYFGPGTRLLVL.

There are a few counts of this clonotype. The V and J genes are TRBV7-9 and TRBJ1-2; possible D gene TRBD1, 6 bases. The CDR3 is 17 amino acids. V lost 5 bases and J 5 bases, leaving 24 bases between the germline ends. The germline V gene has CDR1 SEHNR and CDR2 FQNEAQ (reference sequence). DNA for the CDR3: TGTGCCAGCAGCCTCCATAGGGGGGGGCATGGTGGATATGGCTACACCTTC. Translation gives CASSLHRGGHGGYGYTF.

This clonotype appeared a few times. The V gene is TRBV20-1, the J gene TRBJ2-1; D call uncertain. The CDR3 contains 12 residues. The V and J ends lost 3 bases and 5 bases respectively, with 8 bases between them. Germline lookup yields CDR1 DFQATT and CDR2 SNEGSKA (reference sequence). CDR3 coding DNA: TGCAGTGCTAGTCCAGAGGACAATGAGCAGTTCTTC. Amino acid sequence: CSASPEDNEQFF.

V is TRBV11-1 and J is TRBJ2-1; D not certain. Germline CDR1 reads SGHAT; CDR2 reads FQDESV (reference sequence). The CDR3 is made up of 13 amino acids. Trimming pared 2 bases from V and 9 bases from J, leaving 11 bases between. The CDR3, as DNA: TGTGCCAGCAGCTTATTCAGAATGTCTGAGCAGTTCTTC. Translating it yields CASSLFRMSEQFF.

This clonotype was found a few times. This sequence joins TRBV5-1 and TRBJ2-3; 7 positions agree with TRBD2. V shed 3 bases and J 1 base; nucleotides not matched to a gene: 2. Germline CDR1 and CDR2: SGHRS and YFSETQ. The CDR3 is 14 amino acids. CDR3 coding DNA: TGCGCCAGCAGCTCAGGACTAGGCACAGATACGCAGTATTTT. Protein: CASSSGLGTDTQYF.

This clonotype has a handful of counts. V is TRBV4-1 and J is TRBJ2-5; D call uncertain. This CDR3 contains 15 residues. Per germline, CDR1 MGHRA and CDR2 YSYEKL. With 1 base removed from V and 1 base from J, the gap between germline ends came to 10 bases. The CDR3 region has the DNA TGCGCCAGCAGCCAAGGGGGTTCTCCCCAAGAGACCCAGTACTTC. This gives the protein CASSQGGSPQETQYF.

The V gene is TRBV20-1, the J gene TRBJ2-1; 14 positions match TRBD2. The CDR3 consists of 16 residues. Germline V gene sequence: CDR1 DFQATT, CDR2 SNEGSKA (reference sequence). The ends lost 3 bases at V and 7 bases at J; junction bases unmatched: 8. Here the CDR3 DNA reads TGCAGTGCTAGTGGACGGGGACTAGCGGGAGTTAATGAGCAGTTCTTC. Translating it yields CSASGRGLAGVNEQFF.

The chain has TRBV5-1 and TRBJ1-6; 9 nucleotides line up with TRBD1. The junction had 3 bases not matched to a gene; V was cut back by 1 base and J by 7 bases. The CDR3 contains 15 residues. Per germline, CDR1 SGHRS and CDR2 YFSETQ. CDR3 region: CASSLKGQGNSPLHF. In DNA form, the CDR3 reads TGCGCCAGCAGCTTGAAGGGACAGGGCAATTCACCCCTCCACTTT.

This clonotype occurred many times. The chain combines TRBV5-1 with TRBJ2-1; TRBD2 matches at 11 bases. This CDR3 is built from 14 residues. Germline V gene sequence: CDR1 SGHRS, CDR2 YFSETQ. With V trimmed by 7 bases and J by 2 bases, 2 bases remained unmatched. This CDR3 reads CASGLAGTYNEQFF. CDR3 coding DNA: TGCGCCAGCGGACTAGCGGGCACCTACAATGAGCAGTTCTTC.